Sequencing of this T cell receptor beta chain was carried out in a study of regulatory dendritic cells for organ transplantation. At the level of the study: Monocytes received vitamin D3 on days 0 and 4, IL-10 on day 4. The study's findings and limits: Alloreactive memory CD8+ T cell pools varied considerably between individuals.

Clones were sequenced by immunoSEQ multiplex PCR, and TCRdb holds only the in-frame ones, with some missing. Found here are over 20,000 clones, 80% to 90% of them singletons; the top ten hold around 0.68%. Comment on this clone: Its antigen is unknown.

Trimming pared 6 bases from V and 3 bases from J, leaving 9 bases between. Germline CDR1 reads SGHTA; CDR2 reads FQGNSA. The CDR3 sequence is 13 residues long. Allogeneic regulatory or mature dendritic cells were co-cultured for 5 days with CFSE-labeled sorted T cells at 1:10. CD4+ or CD8+ T cells were sorted as naive CD45RA+ or memory CD45RO+. Sequenced material: naive CD4+ T cells from blood cultured with regulatory dendritic cells. The subset here: CD45RA+ naive T cells. The receptor was derived from a human donor in good health. This chain joins TRBV7-2 and TRBJ1-3; unclear D gene. The CDR3 reads CASRQGRGNTIYF. CDR3 coding DNA: TGTGCCAGCAGGCAAGGACGTGGAAACACCATATATTTT. Based on the CDR3 plus reference TRBV7-2 and TRBJ1-3, the full variable domain is GAGVSQSPSNKVTEKGKDVELRCDPISGHTALYWYRQSLGQGLEFLIYFQGNSAPDKSGLPSDRFSAERTGGSVSTLTIQRTQQEDSAVYLCASRQGRGNTIYFGEGSWLTVV.